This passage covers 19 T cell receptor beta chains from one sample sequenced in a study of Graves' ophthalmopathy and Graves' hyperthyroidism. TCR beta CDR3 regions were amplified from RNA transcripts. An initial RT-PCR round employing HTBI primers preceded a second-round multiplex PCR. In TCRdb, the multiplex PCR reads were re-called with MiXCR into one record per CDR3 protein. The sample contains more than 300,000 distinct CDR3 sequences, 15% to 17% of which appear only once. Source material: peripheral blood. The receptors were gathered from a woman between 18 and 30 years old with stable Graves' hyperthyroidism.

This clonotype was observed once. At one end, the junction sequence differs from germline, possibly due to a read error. This CDR3 is CASSQERGSYNSHLHF. For the CDR3, the DNA is TGCGCCAGCAGCCAGGAGAGGGGTTCCTATAATTCACACCTCCACTTT. J is TRBJ1-6 and V is TRBV4-1, with D perhaps matching TRBD1 (5 bases). The V gene's germline CDR1 is MGHRA and CDR2 YSYEKL. The CDR3 contains 16 residues.

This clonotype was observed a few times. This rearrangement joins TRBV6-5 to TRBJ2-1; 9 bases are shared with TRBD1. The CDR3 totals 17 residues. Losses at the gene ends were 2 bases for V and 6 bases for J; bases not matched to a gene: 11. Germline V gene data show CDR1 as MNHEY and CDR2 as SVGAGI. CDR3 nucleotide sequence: TGTGCCAGCAGTTACGATTTGTTTGGGACAGGGATCAATGAGCAGTTCTTC. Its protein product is CASSYDLFGTGINEQFF.

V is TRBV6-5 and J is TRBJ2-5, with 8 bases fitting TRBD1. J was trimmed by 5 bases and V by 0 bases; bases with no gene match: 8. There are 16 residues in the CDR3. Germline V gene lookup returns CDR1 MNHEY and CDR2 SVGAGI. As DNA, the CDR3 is TGTGCCAGCAGTTACTCCGGACAGGGATCGGGTGAGACCCAGTACTTC. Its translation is CASSYSGQGSGETQYF.

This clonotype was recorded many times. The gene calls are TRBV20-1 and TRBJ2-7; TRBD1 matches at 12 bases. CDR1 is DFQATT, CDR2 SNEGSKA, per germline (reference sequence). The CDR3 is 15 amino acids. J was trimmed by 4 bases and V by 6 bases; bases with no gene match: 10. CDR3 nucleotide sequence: TGCAGTGCGCAATCCCGGGACAGGGGGCTTTACGAGCAGTACTTC. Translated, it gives CSAQSRDRGLYEQYF.

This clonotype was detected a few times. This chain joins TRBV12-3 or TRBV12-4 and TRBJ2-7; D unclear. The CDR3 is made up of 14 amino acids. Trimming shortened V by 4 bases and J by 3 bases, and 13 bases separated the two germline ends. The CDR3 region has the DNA TGTGCCAGCAGTTCCATGGGGTGGGGCTACGAGCAGTACTTC. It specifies CASSSMGWGYEQYF.

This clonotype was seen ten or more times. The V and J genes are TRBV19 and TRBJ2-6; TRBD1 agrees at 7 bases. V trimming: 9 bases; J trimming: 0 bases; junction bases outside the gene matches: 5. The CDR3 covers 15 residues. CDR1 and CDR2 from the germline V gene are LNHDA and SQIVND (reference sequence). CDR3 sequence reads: CASGQVLSGANVLTF. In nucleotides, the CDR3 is TGTGCCAGCGGACAGGTTCTCTCTGGGGCCAACGTCCTGACTTTC.

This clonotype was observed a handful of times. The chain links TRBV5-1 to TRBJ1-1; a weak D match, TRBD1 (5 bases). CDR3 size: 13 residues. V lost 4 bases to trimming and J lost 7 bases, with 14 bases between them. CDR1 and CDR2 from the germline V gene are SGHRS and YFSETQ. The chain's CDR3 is CASSATVSVEAFF. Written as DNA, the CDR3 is TGCGCCAGCAGCGCGACAGTTTCTGTTGAAGCTTTCTTT.

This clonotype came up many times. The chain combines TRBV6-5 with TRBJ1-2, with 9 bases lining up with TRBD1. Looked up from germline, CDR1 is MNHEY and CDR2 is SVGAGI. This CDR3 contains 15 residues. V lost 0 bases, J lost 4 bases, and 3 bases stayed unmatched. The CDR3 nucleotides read TGTGCCAGCAGTTACTCGCCGACAGGGGGCTATGGCTACACCTTC. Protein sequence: CASSYSPTGGYGYTF.

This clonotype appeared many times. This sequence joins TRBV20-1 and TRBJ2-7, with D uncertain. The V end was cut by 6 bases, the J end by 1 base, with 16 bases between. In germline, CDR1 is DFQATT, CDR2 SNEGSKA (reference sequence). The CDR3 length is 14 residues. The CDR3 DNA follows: TGCAGTGCCCGAACCTCCCAAGGATCCTACGAGCAGTACTTC. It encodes CSARTSQGSYEQYF.

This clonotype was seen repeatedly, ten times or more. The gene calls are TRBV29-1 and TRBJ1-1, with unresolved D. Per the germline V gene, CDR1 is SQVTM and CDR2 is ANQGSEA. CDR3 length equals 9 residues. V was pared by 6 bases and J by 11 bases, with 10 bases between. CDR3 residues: CSVTTPAFF. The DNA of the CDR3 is TGCAGCGTCACTACGCCGGCTTTCTTT. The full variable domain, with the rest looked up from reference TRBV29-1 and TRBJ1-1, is SAVISQKPSRDICQRGTSLTIQCQVDSQVTMMFWYRQQPGQSLTLIATANQGSEATYESGFVIDKFPISRPNLTFSTLTVSNMSPEDSSIYLCSVTTPAFFGQGTRLTVV.

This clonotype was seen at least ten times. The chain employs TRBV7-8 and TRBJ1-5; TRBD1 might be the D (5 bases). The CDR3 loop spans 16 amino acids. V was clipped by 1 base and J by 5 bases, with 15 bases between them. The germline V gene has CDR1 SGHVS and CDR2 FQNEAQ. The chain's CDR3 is CASSLGGLGEDQPQHF. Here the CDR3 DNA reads TGTGCCAGCAGCTTAGGGGGGTTGGGAGAGGATCAGCCCCAGCATTTT.

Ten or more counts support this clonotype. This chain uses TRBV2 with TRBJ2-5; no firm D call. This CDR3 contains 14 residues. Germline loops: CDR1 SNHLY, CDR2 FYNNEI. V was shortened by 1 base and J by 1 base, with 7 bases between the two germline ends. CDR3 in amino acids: CASSEEQAQETQYF. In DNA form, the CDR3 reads TGTGCCAGCAGTGAAGAGCAGGCCCAAGAGACCCAGTACTTC.

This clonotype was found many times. The CDR3 sequence is CASRWISGNTIYF. CDR3 bases: TGTGCCAGCAGATGGATCTCTGGAAACACCATATATTTT. The chain recombines TRBV6-2 or TRBV6-3 with TRBJ1-3; D is uncertain. The CDR3 sequence is 13 residues long. Trimming took off 6 bases at V and 0 bases at J, with 6 bases between the two ends. Per the germline V gene, CDR1 is MNHEY and CDR2 is SVGEGT.

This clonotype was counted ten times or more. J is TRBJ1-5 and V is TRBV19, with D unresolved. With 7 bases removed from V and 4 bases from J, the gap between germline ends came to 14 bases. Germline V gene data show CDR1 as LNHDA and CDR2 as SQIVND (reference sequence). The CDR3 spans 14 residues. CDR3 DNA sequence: TGTGCCAGTAAAGATAGTATGAGGAATCAGCCCCAGCATTTT. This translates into CASKDSMRNQPQHF. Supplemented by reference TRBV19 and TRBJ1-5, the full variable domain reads DGGITQSPKYLFRKEGQNVTLSCEQNLNHDAMYWYRQDPGQGLRLIYYSQIVNDFQKGDIAEGYSVSREKKESFPLTVTSAQKNPTAFYLCASKDSMRNQPQHFGDGTRLSIL.

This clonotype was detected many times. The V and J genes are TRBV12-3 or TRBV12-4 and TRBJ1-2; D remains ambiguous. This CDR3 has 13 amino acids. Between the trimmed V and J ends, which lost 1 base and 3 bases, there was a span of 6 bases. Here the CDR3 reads CASSLDGDYGYTF. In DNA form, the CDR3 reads TGTGCCAGCAGTTTAGACGGAGACTATGGCTACACCTTC.

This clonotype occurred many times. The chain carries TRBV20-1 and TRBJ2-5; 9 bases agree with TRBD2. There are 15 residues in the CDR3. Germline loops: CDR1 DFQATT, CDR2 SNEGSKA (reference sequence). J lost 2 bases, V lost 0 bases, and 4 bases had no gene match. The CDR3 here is CSARDSSGVQETQYF. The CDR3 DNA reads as TGCAGTGCTAGAGATTCTAGCGGGGTGCAAGAGACCCAGTACTTC.

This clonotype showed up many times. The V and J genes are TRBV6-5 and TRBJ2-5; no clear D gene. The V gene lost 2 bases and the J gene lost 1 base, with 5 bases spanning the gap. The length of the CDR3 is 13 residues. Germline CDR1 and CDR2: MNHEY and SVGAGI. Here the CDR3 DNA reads TGTGCCAGCAGTTACCGGGCCCAAGAGACCCAGTACTTC. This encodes CASSYRAQETQYF.

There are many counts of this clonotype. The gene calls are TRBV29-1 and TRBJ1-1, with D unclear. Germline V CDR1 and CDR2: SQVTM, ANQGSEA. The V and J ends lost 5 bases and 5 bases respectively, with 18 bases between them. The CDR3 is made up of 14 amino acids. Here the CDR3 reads CSVLSSDLRTEAFF. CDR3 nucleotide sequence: TGCAGCGTTCTATCTTCGGACCTGAGGACTGAAGCTTTCTTT.

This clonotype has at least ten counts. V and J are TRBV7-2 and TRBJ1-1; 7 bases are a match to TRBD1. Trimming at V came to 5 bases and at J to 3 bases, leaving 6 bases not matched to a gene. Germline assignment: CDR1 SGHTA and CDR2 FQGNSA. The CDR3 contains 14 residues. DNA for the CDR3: TGTGCCAGCAGCATTGGGACAGAACACACTGAAGCTTTCTTT. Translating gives CASSIGTEHTEAFF.